A few counts support the clone carrying this TCR beta chain. Its cognate antigen is unknown. Repertoires were generated with immunoSEQ multiplex PCR, while TCRdb's copy carries only in-frame clones and drops some. Among roughly 5,200 clones listed, roughly two thirds were seen once. The CDR3 runs to 15 residues. The sample comes from a study of CD8 T cell repertoires and HIV-1 epitope variants. Background on the study: Separate from the cultures, 1M uncultured T cells served as baseline.

General study points: Beta chains alone show antigen proliferation, not cytokine profile or function.

The chain recombines TRBV21-1 with TRBJ2-1; the D call TRBD2 from the table was never checked on the DNA. TRBV21-1 is marked as a pseudogene. Sequencing was done on a sample of cultured CD8+ T cells derived from PBMCs. The TCR originated in a male donor with HIV. The CDR3 sequence: CASSKEGLSYNEQFF. CDR3 coding DNA: TGTGCCAGCAGCAAGGAGGGTCTCTCCTACAATGAGCAGTTCTTC.